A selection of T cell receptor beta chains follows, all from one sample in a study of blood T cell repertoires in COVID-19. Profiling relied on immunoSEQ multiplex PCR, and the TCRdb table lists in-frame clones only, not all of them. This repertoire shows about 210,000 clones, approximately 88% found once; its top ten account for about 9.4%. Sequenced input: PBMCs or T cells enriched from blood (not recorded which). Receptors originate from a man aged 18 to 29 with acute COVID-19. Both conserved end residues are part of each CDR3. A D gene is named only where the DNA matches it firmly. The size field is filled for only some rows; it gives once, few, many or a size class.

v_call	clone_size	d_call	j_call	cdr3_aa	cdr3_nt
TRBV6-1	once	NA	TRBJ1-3	CASSEAQGSDTIYF	TGTGCCAGCAGTGAAGCGCAGGGGTCGGACACCATATATTTT
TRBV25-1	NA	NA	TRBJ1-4	CASSEQDRDNEKLFF	TGTGCCAGCAGTGAACAGGACAGAGATAATGAAAAACTGTTTTTT
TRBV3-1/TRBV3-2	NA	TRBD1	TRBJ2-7	CASRRTGGYEQYF	TGTGCCAGCAGACGCACAGGGGGCTACGAGCAGTACTTC
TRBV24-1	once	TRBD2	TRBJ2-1	CATSAGLAPNEQFF	TGTGCCACCAGTGCAGGACTAGCGCCCAATGAGCAGTTCTTC
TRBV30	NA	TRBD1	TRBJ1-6	CAWEQGAAGSPLHF	TGTGCTTGGGAACAGGGGGCGGCGGGTTCACCCCTCCACTTT
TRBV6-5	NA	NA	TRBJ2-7	CASSFVDTGYYEQYF	TGTGCCAGCAGTTTCGTAGACACCGGATACTACGAGCAGTACTTC
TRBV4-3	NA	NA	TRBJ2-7	CASSQTQRNEQYF	TGCGCCAGCAGCCAAACCCAGAGGAACGAGCAGTACTTC
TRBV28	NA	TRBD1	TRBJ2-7	CASSLNRGLYEQYF	TGTGCCAGCAGTTTAAACAGGGGCTTATACGAGCAGTACTTC
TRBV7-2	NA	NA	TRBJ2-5	CASSPDAGTQYF	TGTGCCAGCAGCCCCGACGCAGGGACCCAGTACTTC
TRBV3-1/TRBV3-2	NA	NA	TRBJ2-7	CASSPRLEGPEQYF	TGTGCCAGCAGCCCCCGGTTAGAGGGCCCCGAGCAGTACTTC
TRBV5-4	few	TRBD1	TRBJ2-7	CASSGDSLYEQYF	TGTGCCAGCAGCGGGGACAGCTTATACGAGCAGTACTTC
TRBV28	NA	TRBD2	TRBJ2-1	CASRDPTASGSAYNEQFF	TGTGCCAGCAGGGACCCCACCGCTAGCGGGAGTGCGTACAATGAGCAGTTCTTC
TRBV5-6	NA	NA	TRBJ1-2	CASSLGAANYGYTF	TGTGCCAGCAGCTTGGGGGCCGCGAACTATGGCTACACCTTC
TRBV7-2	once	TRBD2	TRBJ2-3	CASSTGSGMDTQYF	TGTGCCAGCAGCACTGGTAGCGGGATGGATACGCAGTATTTT
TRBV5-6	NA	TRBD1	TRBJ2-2	CASSSWDRYTGELFF	TGTGCCAGCAGCTCATGGGACAGATACACCGGGGAGCTGTTTTTT
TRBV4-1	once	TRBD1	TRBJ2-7	CASSQDGTARTYEQYF	TGCGCCAGCAGCCAAGACGGGACAGCTAGAACCTACGAGCAGTACTTC
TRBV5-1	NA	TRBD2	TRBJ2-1	CASSPGAGENEQFF	TGCGCCAGCAGCCCGGGAGCGGGAGAGAATGAGCAGTTCTTC
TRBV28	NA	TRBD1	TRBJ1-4	CASTLTGGVSDEKLFF	TGTGCCAGCACTCTGACAGGGGGCGTATCGGATGAAAAACTGTTTTTT
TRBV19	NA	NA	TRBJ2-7	CASSIWGPQRNYEQYF	TGTGCCAGTAGTATTTGGGGCCCTCAGAGGAACTACGAGCAGTACTTC
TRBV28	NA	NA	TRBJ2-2	CASSLLGITVHTGELFF	TGTGCCAGCAGTTTATTGGGCATCACTGTTCACACGGGGGAGCTGTTTTTT
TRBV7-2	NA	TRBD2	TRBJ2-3	CASSSGDYTDTQYF	TGTGCCAGCAGCTCCGGGGACTACACAGATACGCAGTATTTT
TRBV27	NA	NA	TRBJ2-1	CASSPSGLDEQFF	TGTGCCAGCAGTCCCTCGGGACTGGATGAGCAGTTCTTC
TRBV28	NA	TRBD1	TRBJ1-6	CASTSTGTGVSPLHF	TGTGCCAGCACTTCGACCGGGACAGGGGTTTCACCCCTCCACTTT
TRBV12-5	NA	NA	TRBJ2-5	CASASSSGETQYF	TGTGCTAGTGCTTCCAGTAGCGGAGAGACCCAGTACTTC
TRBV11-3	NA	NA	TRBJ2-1	CASSSSTRQTGALYNEQFF	TGTGCCAGCAGCTCCAGTACCCGGCAAACGGGAGCGTTATACAATGAGCAGTTCTTC
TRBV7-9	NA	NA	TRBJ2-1	CASSIDNLGSNEQFF	TGTGCCAGCAGCATTGACAATCTTGGCTCCAATGAGCAGTTCTTC
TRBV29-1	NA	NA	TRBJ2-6	CSVVGGDGANVLTF	TGCAGCGTTGTAGGAGGGGATGGGGCCAACGTCCTGACTTTC
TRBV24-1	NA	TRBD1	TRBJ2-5	CAAGTGLETQYF	TGTGCCGCCGGGACAGGGCTGGAGACCCAGTACTTC
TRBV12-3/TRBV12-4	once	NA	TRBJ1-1	CASRGSMNTEAFF	TGTGCCAGCAGGGGGAGCATGAACACTGAAGCTTTCTTT
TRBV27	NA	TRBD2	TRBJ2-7	CASSFNGRAYEQYF	TGTGCCAGCAGTTTCAACGGGAGGGCTTACGAGCAGTACTTC
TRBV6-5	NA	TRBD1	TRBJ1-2	CASSYGGTGGLGYTF	TGTGCCAGCAGTTACGGGGGGACAGGGGGCTTGGGCTACACCTTC
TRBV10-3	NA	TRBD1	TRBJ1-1	CATRRSGQGYRLNTEAFF	TGTGCCACGAGGAGATCGGGACAGGGGTACCGTCTGAACACTGAAGCTTTCTTT
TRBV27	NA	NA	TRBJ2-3	CASSPRRAVDTQYF	TGTGCCAGCAGCCCCAGGAGGGCAGTAGATACGCAGTATTTT
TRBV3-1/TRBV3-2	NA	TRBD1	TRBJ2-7	CASSHPGQEVHEQYF	TGTGCCAGCAGCCATCCGGGACAGGAGGTCCACGAGCAGTACTTC
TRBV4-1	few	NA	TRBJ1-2	CASSQDRETNYGYTF	TGCGCCAGCAGCCAAGACAGGGAAACTAACTATGGCTACACCTTC
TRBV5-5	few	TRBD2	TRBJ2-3	CASSLPSGSPTDTQYF	TGTGCCAGCAGCTTGCCCAGCGGGAGTCCCACAGATACGCAGTATTTT
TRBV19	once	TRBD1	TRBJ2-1	CASRGPGDEQFF	TGTGCCAGCAGGGGGCCAGGGGATGAGCAGTTCTTC
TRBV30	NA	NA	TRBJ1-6	CAWSRQGNSPLHF	TGTGCCTGGAGTCGGCAGGGAAATTCACCCCTCCACTTT